The T cell receptor beta chain described here comes from a study of beta chain features in type 1 diabetes. Turning to the study itself: Cell yields, gender and age were comparable in patients and healthy donors. Overall study results and limits: The study found moderately but significantly shorter TCRB CDR3s in all four CD4+ subsets of Type 1 diabetes patients.

Trimming cost V 0 bases and J 1 base, with 12 bases left between them. The CDR3 length is 16 residues. Germline loops: CDR1 LGHNA, CDR2 YSLEER. Using CD45RO/CCR7/CD25/CD127/CD95/CD27, CD4+ naive, central memory, regulatory and stem cell-like memory cells were sorted. All sorted populations exceeded 98% purity. In this sample, this clone turned up a few times. The target antigen is unknown. Isolated RNA was reverse transcribed in full, so expressed TCRB transcripts were sequenced. This table comes from immunoSEQ multiplex PCR, and its TCRdb copy is limited to in-frame clones, with some not included. The sample contains hundreds of thousands of clones, 9.5% to 12% of which appear only once.

The sequencing sample was made of naive CD4+ T cells from blood. This clonotype was sampled from a woman between 18 and 29 years old in good health. The chain combines TRBV4-3 with TRBJ1-2; maybe TRBD1 (6 bases). As DNA, the CDR3 is TGCGCCAGCAGCCAAGATCAGAGGGGGATTAACTATGGCTACACCTTC. Translating it yields CASSQDQRGINYGYTF.